Following are 32 T cell receptor beta chains from one sample sequenced in a study of blood T cell repertoires in COVID-19. Only in-frame clones appear in the TCRdb table, and some are missing; sequencing was by immunoSEQ multiplex PCR. The data show roughly 87,000 clones, about 91% seen once. The sample comprised peripheral blood. Source of these receptors: a man aged 55-75 years with acute or convalescent COVID-19.

This chain links TRBV19 with TRBJ2-5; TRBD2 agrees at 12 bases. Germline V gene data show CDR1 as LNHDA and CDR2 as SQIVND (reference sequence). The CDR3 totals 15 residues. V gave up 3 bases and J gave up 7 bases; unmatched junction bases: 6. In nucleotides, the CDR3 is TGTGCCAGTAGTATGGCTAGCGGGGGGGCGGGGACCCAGTACTTC. Protein product: CASSMASGGAGTQYF.

The chain couples TRBV28 to TRBJ2-7; 11 nucleotides line up with TRBD2. Per germline, CDR1 MDHEN and CDR2 SYDVKM. Trimming removed 6 bases from V and 2 bases from J; junction bases left unmatched: 3. CDR3 length: 14 residues. The CDR3 DNA reads as TGTGCCAGCAGGGGGACTAGCGGAACCTACGAGCAGTACTTC. The encoded protein is CASRGTSGTYEQYF.

This clone has just one count. The chain employs TRBV7-3 and TRBJ2-5; 8 bases align to TRBD2. Trimming removed 5 bases from V and 4 bases from J; junction bases left unmatched: 6. The CDR3 runs to 14 residues. Germline V gives CDR1 SGHTA, CDR2 FQGTGA. In DNA form, the CDR3 reads TGTGCCAGCAGCCCCTCCCTAGCGGGAGAGACCCAGTACTTC. As protein: CASSPSLAGETQYF.

The chain links TRBV6-5 to TRBJ1-1, with 9 positions matching TRBD1. This CDR3 spans 12 amino acids. CDR1 is MNHEY and CDR2 is SVGAGI in the germline V gene. With 8 bases clipped from V and 6 bases from J, the junction kept 4 bases outside the gene matches. The CDR3 protein is CASGDRVAEAFF. CDR3 bases: TGTGCCAGCGGGGACAGGGTGGCTGAAGCTTTCTTT.

The chain couples TRBV18 to TRBJ1-1; no definite D call. Germline CDR1 and CDR2: KGHSH and LQKENI. This CDR3 region has 15 residues. Trimming shortened V by 4 bases and J by 1 base, and 13 bases separated the two germline ends. The CDR3 sequence: CASSQTGSSNTEAFF. The DNA of the CDR3 is TGTGCCAGCTCACAGACGGGATCCTCGAACACTGAAGCTTTCTTT.

The gene calls are TRBV19 and TRBJ2-1, with 7 bases identical to TRBD2. Germline CDR1 reads LNHDA; CDR2 reads SQIVND (reference sequence). The CDR3 runs to 17 residues. V gave up 0 bases and J gave up 0 bases; unmatched junction bases: 5. CDR3 sequence (DNA): TGTGCCAGTAGTATAGATCACCGGGACTACTCCTACAATGAGCAGTTCTTC. This encodes CASSIDHRDYSYNEQFF.

This clone was counted a single time. CDR3 bases: TGTGCCAGCAGCACAATTCAGGGGAAGGGCAATCAGCCCCAGCATTTT. It translates to CASSTIQGKGNQPQHF. This rearrangement joins TRBV6-6 to TRBJ1-5; D may be TRBD1 (6 bases). The CDR3 consists of 16 residues. CDR1 is MNHNY and CDR2 is SVGAGI in the germline V gene (reference sequence). V was shortened by 6 bases and J by 2 bases, with 17 bases between the two germline ends.

The chain joins TRBV7-2 to TRBJ1-5, with D possibly being TRBD1 (5 bases). Trimming stripped 10 bases from V and 3 bases from J, with 13 bases between. Germline V gene sequence: CDR1 SGHTA, CDR2 FQGNSA. There are 13 residues in the CDR3. The CDR3 here is CATSGGINQPQHF. The CDR3 DNA is TGTGCCACTTCCGGGGGTATCAATCAGCCCCAGCATTTT.

The chain links TRBV7-2 to TRBJ2-2, with TRBD2 matching over 10 bases. The germline V gene has CDR1 SGHTA and CDR2 FQGNSA. This CDR3 is 17 amino acids long. V shed 2 bases, J shed 5 bases, and the junction held 8 bases outside the gene matches. The CDR3, as DNA: TGTGCCAGCAGCTTAAACCCTAGCGGGAGTAGGACCGGGGAGCTGTTTTTT. Encoded protein: CASSLNPSGSRTGELFF.

The V gene is TRBV5-1, the J gene TRBJ1-2, with TRBD1 identical over 12 bases. CDR1 is SGHRS and CDR2 is YFSETQ in the germline V gene. The V gene end was trimmed by 7 bases and the J gene end by 9 bases; junction bases not matched to a gene: 10. CDR3 size: 14 residues. CDR3: CASGTGGQPNSYTF. The CDR3 region has the DNA TGCGCCAGCGGGACAGGGGGCCAGCCGAATAGCTACACCTTC.

V gene TRBV7-2 combines with J gene TRBJ1-2; 7 positions match TRBD1. In germline, CDR1 is SGHTA, CDR2 FQGNSA. With 6 bases clipped from V and 10 bases from J, the junction kept 11 bases outside the gene matches. The CDR3 covers 13 residues. The CDR3 protein is CASSFTGEADYTF. The CDR3, as DNA: TGTGCCAGCAGTTTCACAGGGGAGGCGGACTACACCTTC.

This chain connects TRBV7-9 to TRBJ1-2, with TRBD1 matching over 7 bases. The trim removed 4 bases at V and 4 bases at J, leaving 6 bases unmatched. This CDR3 is built from 14 residues. Germline assignment: CDR1 SEHNR and CDR2 FQNEAQ (reference sequence). The CDR3 DNA reads as TGTGCCAGCAGCTCGACAGGGTTAGGCTATGGCTACACCTTC. Translating it yields CASSSTGLGYGYTF. The full variable domain, its missing parts supplied by reference TRBV7-9 and TRBJ1-2, is DTGVSQNPRHKITKRGQNVTFRCDPISEHNRLYWYRQTLGQGPEFLTYFQNEAQLEKSRLLSDRFSAERPKGSFSTLEIQRTEQGDSAMYLCASSSTGLGYGYTFGSGTRLTVV.

The gene calls are TRBV18 and TRBJ2-3; maybe TRBD1 (5 bases). V gave up 3 bases and J gave up 4 bases, with 14 bases separating them. CDR3 length: 15 residues. From germline, CDR1 is KGHSH and CDR2 LQKENI. CDR3 DNA: TGTGCCAGCTCACCCCGACAGTTGGTCCCAGATACGCAGTATTTT. It yields the protein CASSPRQLVPDTQYF.

As regards this clone: The sample holds other DNA sequences that translate to the same CDR3. V gene TRBV19 combines with J gene TRBJ2-7, with a weak D call TRBD1 (5 bases). This CDR3 has 11 residues. Germline V gene data show CDR1 as LNHDA and CDR2 as SQIVND (reference sequence). Trimming shortened V by 7 bases and J by 2 bases, and 6 bases separated the two germline ends. The CDR3 spells CASKGAYEQYF. The CDR3 DNA sequence: TGTGCCAGTAAAGGGGCCTACGAGCAGTACTTC.

The chain carries TRBV5-4 and TRBJ1-2, with unresolved D. The CDR3 has 16 amino acids. Trimming left V 2 bases short and J 0 bases short, with 14 bases between. Looked up from germline, CDR1 is SGHNT and CDR2 is YYREEE (reference sequence). The CDR3 sequence: CASSFPSAGANYGYTF. CDR3 DNA sequence: TGTGCCAGCAGCTTTCCTTCGGCCGGAGCTAACTATGGCTACACCTTC.

This chain links TRBV7-9 with TRBJ2-1; 7 bases map to TRBD2. This CDR3 is built from 12 residues. Germline lookup yields CDR1 SEHNR and CDR2 FQNEAQ (reference sequence). V was clipped by 7 bases and J by 8 bases; unmatched bases: 5. Here the CDR3 DNA reads TGTGCCAGCACCCGTAGCGGGTATGAGCAGTTCTTC. This sequence encodes CASTRSGYEQFF.

The V call is TRBV19, the J call TRBJ1-3, with a weak D call TRBD1 (6 bases). CDR1 and CDR2 from the germline V gene are LNHDA and SQIVND (reference sequence). The CDR3 covers 15 residues. Trimming removed 5 bases from V and 0 bases from J, with 11 bases in between. The CDR3 nucleotides read TGTGCCAGTAGTCAGGGGCTAGCCTCTGGAAACACCATATATTTT. It yields the protein CASSQGLASGNTIYF.

This sequence joins TRBV5-1 and TRBJ2-2; possible D gene TRBD1, 5 bases. Trimming left V 0 bases short and J 1 base short, with 10 bases between. In germline, CDR1 is SGHRS, CDR2 YFSETQ. The CDR3 has 16 amino acids. The CDR3 loop reads CASSLGGGRNTGELFF. CDR3 in DNA: TGCGCCAGCAGCTTGGGGGGCGGAAGGAACACCGGGGAGCTGTTTTTT.

This clone turned up a few times. V and J are TRBV11-2 and TRBJ2-3; weak D call: TRBD2 (7 bases). This CDR3 comprises 17 residues. The V end lost 5 bases, the J end lost 1 base, and 19 bases lay between the germline ends. Germline V gene data show CDR1 as SGHAT and CDR2 as FQNNGV. The CDR3 spells CASSRLGGGGGTDTQYF. The CDR3 DNA is TGTGCCAGCAGCCGCTTAGGGGGGGGAGGTGGCACAGATACGCAGTATTTT.

This chain uses TRBV7-9 with TRBJ2-7, with 8 positions matching TRBD2. The CDR3 sequence is 14 residues long. Germline values: CDR1 SEHNR, CDR2 FQNEAQ (reference sequence). Trimming removed 3 bases from V and 2 bases from J; junction bases left unmatched: 3. The CDR3, as DNA: TGTGCCAGCAGCTTTAGCGGGGAGGCCTACGAGCAGTACTTC. Amino acids: CASSFSGEAYEQYF.

There are a few counts of this clone. The V and J genes are TRBV25-1 and TRBJ1-2; TRBD1 is a possible D gene (6 bases). Looked up from germline, CDR1 is MGHDK and CDR2 is SYGVNS. CDR3 size: 15 residues. With 6 bases removed from V and 4 bases from J, the gap between germline ends came to 18 bases. DNA for the CDR3: TGTGCCAGCAGCTCTATGCCGGGACACATCTATGGCTACACCTTC. It codes for CASSSMPGHIYGYTF.

This clone was observed a handful of times. The chain is built from TRBV7-9 and TRBJ2-5, with 8 bases lining up with TRBD1. V lost 7 bases and J lost 2; bases outside the gene matches: 3. This CDR3 is 13 amino acids long. Germline CDR1 reads SEHNR; CDR2 reads FQNEAQ (reference sequence). CDR3 loop: CASTGTGQETQYF. For the CDR3, the DNA is TGTGCCAGCACTGGGACAGGTCAAGAGACCCAGTACTTC.

The chain combines TRBV27 with TRBJ2-3, with D maybe TRBD2 (6 bases). Deletions cut 3 bases from V and 1 base from J, with 11 bases between. Germline V gene data show CDR1 as MNHEY and CDR2 as SMNVEV (reference sequence). This CDR3 contains 15 residues. CDR3 nucleotides: TGTGCCAGCAGTTTGGGAGGAAGAGGCACAGATACGCAGTATTTT. It yields the protein CASSLGGRGTDTQYF.

The chain is built from TRBV9 and TRBJ2-7; TRBD2 agrees at 10 bases. The V segment lost 0 bases and the J segment 3 bases; nucleotides outside the gene matches: 6. Germline CDR1 and CDR2: SGDLS and YYNGEE. This CDR3 region has 16 residues. The CDR3 is CASSVAPASGGYEQYF. Written as DNA, the CDR3 is TGTGCCAGCAGCGTAGCTCCGGCTAGCGGGGGCTACGAGCAGTACTTC.

This chain joins TRBV5-1 and TRBJ2-5, with D perhaps TRBD2 (5 bases). V was pared by 4 bases and J by 1 base, with 11 bases between. CDR1 is SGHRS and CDR2 is YFSETQ in the germline V gene. This CDR3 region has 14 residues. The CDR3 DNA sequence: TGCGCCAGCAGCCAAACGGGATTCCAAGAGACCCAGTACTTC. Translation: CASSQTGFQETQYF.

This sequence joins TRBV7-2 and TRBJ1-6; 7 nucleotides agree with TRBD1. The junction had 8 bases not matched to a gene; V was cut back by 8 bases and J by 4 bases. Germline values: CDR1 SGHTA, CDR2 FQGNSA. CDR3 size: 15 residues. The CDR3 protein is CASFLSGGYNSPLHF. Here the CDR3 DNA reads TGTGCCAGCTTCCTGTCAGGGGGGTATAATTCACCCCTCCACTTT.

The V and J genes are TRBV24-1 and TRBJ2-1; D is possibly TRBD2 (5 bases). V lost 4 bases and J lost 0, with 15 bases in between. This CDR3 is built from 17 residues. The germline gives CDR1 KGHDR, CDR2 SFDVKD. The CDR3 reads CATSDRDYGSSYNEQFF. Here the CDR3 DNA reads TGTGCCACCAGTGACCGCGACTACGGCTCCTCCTACAATGAGCAGTTCTTC.

The rearrangement joins TRBV28 to TRBJ2-7; 7 positions match TRBD1. The CDR3 runs 14 residues. J was trimmed by 6 bases and V by 4 bases; bases with no gene match: 9. Germline V gene data show CDR1 as MDHEN and CDR2 as SYDVKM. The DNA for the CDR3 is TGTGCCAGCAGTTCAATACAGGGGCCCTCCGAGCAGTACTTC. This encodes CASSSIQGPSEQYF.

The chain carries TRBV29-1 and TRBJ1-1; TRBD1 aligns across 8 bases. The germline V gene encodes CDR1 SQVTM and CDR2 ANQGSEA. CDR3 size: 14 residues. The junction had 6 bases not matched to a gene; V was cut back by 6 bases and J by 0 bases. For the CDR3, the DNA is TGCAGCGTCCGACAGGGGCCTTTGAACACTGAAGCTTTCTTT. Residues: CSVRQGPLNTEAFF.

This chain joins TRBV5-1 and TRBJ2-1; 8 nucleotides agree with TRBD2. In germline, CDR1 is SGHRS, CDR2 YFSETQ. The V segment lost 0 bases and the J segment 7 bases; nucleotides outside the gene matches: 6. The CDR3 is 15 residues long. The CDR3 nucleotides read TGCGCCAGCAGCTTGGATGGGCGGGGGGCGAATGAGCAGTTCTTC. This codes for CASSLDGRGANEQFF.

The rearrangement links TRBV10-1 to TRBJ1-1, with a possible D match to TRBD1 (5 bases). The V end was cut by 6 bases, the J end by 8 bases, with 16 bases between. This CDR3 contains 13 residues. Germline CDR1 is WNHNN and CDR2 is SYGVQD (reference sequence). In DNA form, the CDR3 reads TGCGCCAGCAGCCCCGCGACAGACAGAGAAGCTTTCTTT. Its translation is CASSPATDREAFF.

V gene TRBV11-1 combines with J gene TRBJ2-7; a possible D gene is TRBD2 (6 bases). This CDR3 is built from 12 residues. Germline loops: CDR1 SGHAT, CDR2 FQDESV (reference sequence). The V gene lost 4 bases and the J gene lost 11 bases, with 15 bases spanning the gap. In nucleotides, the CDR3 is TGTGCCAGCAGCTCCCCAGCGGGCGACAAGTACTTC. Amino acid sequence: CASSSPAGDKYF.